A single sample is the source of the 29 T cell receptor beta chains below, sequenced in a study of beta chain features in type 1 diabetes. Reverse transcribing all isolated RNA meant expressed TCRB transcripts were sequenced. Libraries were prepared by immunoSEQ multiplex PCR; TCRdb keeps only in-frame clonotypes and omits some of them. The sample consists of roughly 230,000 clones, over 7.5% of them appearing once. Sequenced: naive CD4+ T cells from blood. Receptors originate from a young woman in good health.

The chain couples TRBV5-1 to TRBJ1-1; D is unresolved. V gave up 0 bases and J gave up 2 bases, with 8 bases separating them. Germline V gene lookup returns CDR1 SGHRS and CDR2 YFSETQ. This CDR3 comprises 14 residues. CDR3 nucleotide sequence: TGCGCCAGCAGCTTGGACATTCGAAACACTGAAGCTTTCTTT. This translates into CASSLDIRNTEAFF.

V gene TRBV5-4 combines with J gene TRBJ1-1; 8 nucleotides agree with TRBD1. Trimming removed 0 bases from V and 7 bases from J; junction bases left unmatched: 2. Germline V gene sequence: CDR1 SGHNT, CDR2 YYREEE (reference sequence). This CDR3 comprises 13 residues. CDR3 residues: CASSLGQGFEAFF. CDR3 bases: TGTGCCAGCAGCTTGGGACAGGGGTTTGAAGCTTTCTTT.

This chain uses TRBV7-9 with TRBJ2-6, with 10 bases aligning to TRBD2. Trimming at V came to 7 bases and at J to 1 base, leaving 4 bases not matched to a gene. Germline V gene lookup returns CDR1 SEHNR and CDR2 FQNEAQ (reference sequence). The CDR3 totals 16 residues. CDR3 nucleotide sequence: TGTGCCAGCATAGCTAGCGGGAGTTCTGGGGCCAACGTCCTGACTTTC. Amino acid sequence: CASIASGSSGANVLTF.

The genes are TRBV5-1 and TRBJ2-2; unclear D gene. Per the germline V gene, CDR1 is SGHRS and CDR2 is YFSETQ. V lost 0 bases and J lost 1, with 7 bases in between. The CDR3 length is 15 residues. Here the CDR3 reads CASSLEARNTGELFF. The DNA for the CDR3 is TGCGCCAGCAGCTTGGAAGCACGGAACACCGGGGAGCTGTTTTTT.

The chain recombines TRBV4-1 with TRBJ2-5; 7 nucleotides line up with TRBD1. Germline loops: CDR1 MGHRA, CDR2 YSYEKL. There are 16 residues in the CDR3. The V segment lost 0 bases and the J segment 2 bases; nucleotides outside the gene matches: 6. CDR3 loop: CASSQDPGQSQETQYF. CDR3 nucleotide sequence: TGCGCCAGCAGCCAAGATCCGGGACAGAGTCAAGAGACCCAGTACTTC.

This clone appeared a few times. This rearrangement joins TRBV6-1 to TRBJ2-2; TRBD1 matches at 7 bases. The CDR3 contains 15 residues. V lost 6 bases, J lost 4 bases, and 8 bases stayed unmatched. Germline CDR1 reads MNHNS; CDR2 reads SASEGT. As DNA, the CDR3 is TGTGCCAGCAGGACAGGGACAGTTGGCACCGGGGAGCTGTTTTTT. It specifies CASRTGTVGTGELFF.

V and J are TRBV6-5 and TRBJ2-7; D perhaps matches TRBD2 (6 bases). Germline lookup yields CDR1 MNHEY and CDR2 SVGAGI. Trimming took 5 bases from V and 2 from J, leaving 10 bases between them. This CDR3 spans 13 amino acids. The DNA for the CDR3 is TGTGCCAGCAGTCAACCGGGGGCCTACGAGCAGTACTTC. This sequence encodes CASSQPGAYEQYF.

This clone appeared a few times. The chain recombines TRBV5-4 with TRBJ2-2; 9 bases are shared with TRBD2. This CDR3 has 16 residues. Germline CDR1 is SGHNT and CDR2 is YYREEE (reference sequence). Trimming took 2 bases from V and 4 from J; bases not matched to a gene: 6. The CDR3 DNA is TGTGCCAGCAGCTTTTTGGCGGGAGGGGGCACCGGGGAGCTGTTTTTT. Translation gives CASSFLAGGGTGELFF. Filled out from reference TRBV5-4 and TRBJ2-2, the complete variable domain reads ETGVTQSPTHLIKTRGQQVTLRCSSQSGHNTVSWYQQALGQGPQFIFQYYREEENGRGNFPPRFSGLQFPNYSSELNVNALELDDSALYLCASSFLAGGGTGELFFGEGSRLTVL.

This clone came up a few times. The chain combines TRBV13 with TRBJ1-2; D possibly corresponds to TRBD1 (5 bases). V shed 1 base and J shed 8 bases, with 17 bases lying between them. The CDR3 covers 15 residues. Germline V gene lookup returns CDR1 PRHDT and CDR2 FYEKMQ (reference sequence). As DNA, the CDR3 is TGTGCCAGCAGCTTAGACTTAACGGGGGATGGAGGCTACACCTTC. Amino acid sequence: CASSLDLTGDGGYTF.

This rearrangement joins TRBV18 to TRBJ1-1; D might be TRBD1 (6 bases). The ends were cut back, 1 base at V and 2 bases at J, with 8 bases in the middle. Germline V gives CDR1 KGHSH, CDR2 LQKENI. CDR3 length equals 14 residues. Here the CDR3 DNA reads TGTGCCAGCTCACCACAGGGGACAAACACTGAAGCTTTCTTT. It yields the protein CASSPQGTNTEAFF. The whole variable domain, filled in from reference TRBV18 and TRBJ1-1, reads NAGVMQNPRHLVRRRGQEARLRCSPMKGHSHVYWYRQLPEEGLKFMVYLQKENIIDESGMPKERFSAEFPKEGPSILRIQQVVRGDSAAYFCASSPQGTNTEAFFGQGTRLTVV.

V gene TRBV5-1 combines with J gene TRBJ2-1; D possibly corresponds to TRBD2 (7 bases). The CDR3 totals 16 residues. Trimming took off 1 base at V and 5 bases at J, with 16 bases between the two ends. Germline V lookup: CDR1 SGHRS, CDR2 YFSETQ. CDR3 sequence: CASSLRLGGANNEQFF. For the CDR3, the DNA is TGCGCCAGCAGCTTGCGTTTGGGGGGGGCCAACAATGAGCAGTTCTTC.

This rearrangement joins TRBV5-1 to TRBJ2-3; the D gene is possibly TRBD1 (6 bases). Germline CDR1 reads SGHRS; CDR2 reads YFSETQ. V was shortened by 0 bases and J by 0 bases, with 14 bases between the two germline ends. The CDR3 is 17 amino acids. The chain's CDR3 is CASSLGTGWGSTDTQYF. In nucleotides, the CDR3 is TGCGCCAGCAGCTTGGGTACAGGGTGGGGAAGCACAGATACGCAGTATTTT. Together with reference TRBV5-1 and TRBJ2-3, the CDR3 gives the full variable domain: KAGVTQTPRYLIKTRGQQVTLSCSPISGHRSVSWYQQTPGQGLQFLFEYFSETQRNKGNFPGRFSGRQFSNSRSEMNVSTLELGDSALYLCASSLGTGWGSTDTQYFGPGTRLTVL.

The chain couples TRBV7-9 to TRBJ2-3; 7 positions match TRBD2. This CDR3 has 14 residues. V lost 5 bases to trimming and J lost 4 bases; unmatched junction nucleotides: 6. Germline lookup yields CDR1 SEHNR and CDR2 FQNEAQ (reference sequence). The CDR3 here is CASSPEGRADTQYF. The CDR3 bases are TGTGCCAGCAGCCCCGAGGGGAGGGCAGATACGCAGTATTTT.

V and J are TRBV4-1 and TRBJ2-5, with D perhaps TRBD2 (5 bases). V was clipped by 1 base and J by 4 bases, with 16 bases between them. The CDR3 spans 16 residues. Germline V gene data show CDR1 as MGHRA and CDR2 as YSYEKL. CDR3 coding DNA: TGCGCCAGCAGCCAAGGCCTAGCCGCACGGGGAGAGACCCAGTACTTC. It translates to CASSQGLAARGETQYF.

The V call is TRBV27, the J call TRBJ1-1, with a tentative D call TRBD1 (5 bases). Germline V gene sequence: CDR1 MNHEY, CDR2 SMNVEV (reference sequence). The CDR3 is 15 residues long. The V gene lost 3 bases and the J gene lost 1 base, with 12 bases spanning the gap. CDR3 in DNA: TGTGCCAGCAGTTTCGGGGGGGGGACGAACACTGAAGCTTTCTTT. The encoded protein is CASSFGGGTNTEAFF.

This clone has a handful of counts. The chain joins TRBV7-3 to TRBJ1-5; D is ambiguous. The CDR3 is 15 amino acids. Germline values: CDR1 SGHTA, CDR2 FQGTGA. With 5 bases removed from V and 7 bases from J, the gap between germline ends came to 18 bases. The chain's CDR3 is CASSPSGGIEQPQHF. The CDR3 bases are TGTGCCAGCAGCCCATCGGGAGGGATCGAGCAGCCCCAGCATTTT.

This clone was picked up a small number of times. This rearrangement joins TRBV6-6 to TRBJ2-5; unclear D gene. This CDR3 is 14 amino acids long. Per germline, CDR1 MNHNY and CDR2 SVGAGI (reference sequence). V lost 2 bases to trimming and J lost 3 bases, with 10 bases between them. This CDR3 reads CASSYPRREETQYF. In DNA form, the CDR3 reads TGTGCCAGCAGTTACCCTCGCCGGGAAGAGACCCAGTACTTC.

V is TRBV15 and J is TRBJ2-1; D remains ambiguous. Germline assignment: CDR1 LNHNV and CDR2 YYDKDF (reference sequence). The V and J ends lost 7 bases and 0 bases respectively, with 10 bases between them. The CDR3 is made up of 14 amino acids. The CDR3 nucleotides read TGTGCCACCACACAGAGTAGCTCCTACAATGAGCAGTTCTTC. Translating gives CATTQSSSYNEQFF.

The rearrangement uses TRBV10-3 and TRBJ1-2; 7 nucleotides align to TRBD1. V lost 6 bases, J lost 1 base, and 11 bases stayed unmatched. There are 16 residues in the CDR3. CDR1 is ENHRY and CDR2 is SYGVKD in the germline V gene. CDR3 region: CAIRGQQTPINYGYTF. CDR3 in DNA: TGTGCCATCAGGGGACAGCAAACGCCGATTAACTATGGCTACACCTTC.

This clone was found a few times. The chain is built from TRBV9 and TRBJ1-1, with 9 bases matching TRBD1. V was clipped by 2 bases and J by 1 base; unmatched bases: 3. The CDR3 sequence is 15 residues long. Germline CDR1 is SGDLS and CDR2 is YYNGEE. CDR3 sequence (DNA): TGTGCCAGCAGCGTGACAGGGGGGCGGAACACTGAAGCTTTCTTT. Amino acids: CASSVTGGRNTEAFF.

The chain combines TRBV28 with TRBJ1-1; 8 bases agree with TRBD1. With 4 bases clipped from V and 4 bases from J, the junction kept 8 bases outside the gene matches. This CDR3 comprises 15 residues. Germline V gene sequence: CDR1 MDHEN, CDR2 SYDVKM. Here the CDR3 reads CASSYAGGRGTEAFF. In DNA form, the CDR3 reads TGTGCCAGCAGTTATGCAGGGGGCCGGGGCACTGAAGCTTTCTTT.

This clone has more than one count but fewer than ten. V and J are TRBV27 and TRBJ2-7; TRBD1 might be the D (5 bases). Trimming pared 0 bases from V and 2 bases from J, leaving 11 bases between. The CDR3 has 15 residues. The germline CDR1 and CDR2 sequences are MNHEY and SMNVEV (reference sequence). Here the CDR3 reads CASSLSPTATYEQYF. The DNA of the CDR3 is TGTGCCAGCAGTTTATCCCCGACAGCTACCTACGAGCAGTACTTC.

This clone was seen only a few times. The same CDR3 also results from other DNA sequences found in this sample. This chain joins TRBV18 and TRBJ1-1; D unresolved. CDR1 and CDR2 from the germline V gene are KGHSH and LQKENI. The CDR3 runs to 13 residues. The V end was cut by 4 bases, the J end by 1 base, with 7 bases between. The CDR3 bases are TGTGCCAGCTCACTAAAACAGAACACTGAAGCTTTCTTT. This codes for CASSLKQNTEAFF.

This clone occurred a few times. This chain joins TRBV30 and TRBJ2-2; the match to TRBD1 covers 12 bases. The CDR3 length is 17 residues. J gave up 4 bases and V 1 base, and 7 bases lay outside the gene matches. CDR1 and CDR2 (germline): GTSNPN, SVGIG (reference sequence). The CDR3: CAWSAIGTGGRTGELFF. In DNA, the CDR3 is TGTGCCTGGAGTGCCATCGGGACAGGGGGCCGCACCGGGGAGCTGTTTTTT.

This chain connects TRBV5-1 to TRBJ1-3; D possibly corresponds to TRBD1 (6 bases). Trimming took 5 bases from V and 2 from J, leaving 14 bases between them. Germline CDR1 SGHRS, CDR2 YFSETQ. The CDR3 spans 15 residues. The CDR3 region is CASRTGGVTGNTIYF. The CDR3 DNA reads TGCGCCAGCAGAACGGGGGGCGTAACTGGAAACACCATATATTTT.

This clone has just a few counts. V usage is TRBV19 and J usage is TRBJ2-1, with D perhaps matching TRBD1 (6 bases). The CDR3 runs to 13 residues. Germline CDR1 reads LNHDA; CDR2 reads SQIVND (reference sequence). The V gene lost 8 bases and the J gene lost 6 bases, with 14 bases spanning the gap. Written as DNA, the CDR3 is TGTGCCAGTGGGCCTTCCAGGGGCAATGAGCAGTTCTTC. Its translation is CASGPSRGNEQFF.

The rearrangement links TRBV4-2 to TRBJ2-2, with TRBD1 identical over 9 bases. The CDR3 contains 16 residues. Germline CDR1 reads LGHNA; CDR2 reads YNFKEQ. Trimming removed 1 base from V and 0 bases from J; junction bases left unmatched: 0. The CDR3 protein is CASSQGQGANTGELFF. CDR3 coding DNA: TGTGCCAGCAGCCAAGGACAGGGGGCGAACACCGGGGAGCTGTTTTTT.

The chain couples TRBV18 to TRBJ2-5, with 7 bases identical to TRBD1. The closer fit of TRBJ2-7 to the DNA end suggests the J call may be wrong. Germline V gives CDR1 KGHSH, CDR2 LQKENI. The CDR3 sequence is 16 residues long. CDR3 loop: CASSPSSDRRSYEQYF. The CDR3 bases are TGTGCCAGCTCACCATCTTCGGACAGGCGATCCTACGAGCAGTACTTC.

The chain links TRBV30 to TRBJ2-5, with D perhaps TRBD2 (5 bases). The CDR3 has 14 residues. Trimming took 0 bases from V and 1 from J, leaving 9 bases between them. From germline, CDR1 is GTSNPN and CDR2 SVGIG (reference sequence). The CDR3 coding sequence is TGTGCCTGGAGTGTAGCGGCAGGCCAAGAGACCCAGTACTTC. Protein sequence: CAWSVAAGQETQYF. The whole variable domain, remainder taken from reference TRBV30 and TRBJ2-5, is SQTIHQWPATLVQPVGSPLSLECTVEGTSNPNLYWYRQAAGRGLQLLFYSVGIGQISSEVPQNLSASRPQDRQFILSSKKLLLSDSGFYLCAWSVAAGQETQYFGPGTRLLVL.